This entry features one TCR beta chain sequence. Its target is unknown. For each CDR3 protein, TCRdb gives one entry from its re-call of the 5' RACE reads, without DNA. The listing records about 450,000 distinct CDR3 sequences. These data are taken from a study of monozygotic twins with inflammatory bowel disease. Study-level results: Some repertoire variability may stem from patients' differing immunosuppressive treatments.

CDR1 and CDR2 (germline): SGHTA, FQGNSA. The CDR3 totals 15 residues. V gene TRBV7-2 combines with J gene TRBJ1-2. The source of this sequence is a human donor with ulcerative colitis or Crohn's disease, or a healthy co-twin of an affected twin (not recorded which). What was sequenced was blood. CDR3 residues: CASSLRKQDFYGYTF.